This T cell receptor beta chain was identified during a study of technical replicates of blood from a few donors. Data came from immunoSEQ multiplex PCR; TCRdb stores just in-frame clones and leaves some out. The table shows 50,000 or so clones, with approximately 90% occurring only once. The trim removed 2 bases at V and 3 bases at J, leaving 6 bases unmatched. Germline CDR1 and CDR2: SNHLY and FYNNEI. The CDR3 is 15 amino acids. The sequence was obtained from a human donor in good health. Some clones in this sample may be carry-over from other donors' samples. Sequencing was performed on PBMCs. The J gene is TRBJ2-7, the V gene TRBV2; the match to TRBD1 covers 8 bases. The CDR3 loop reads CASSESWDRFYEQYF. As DNA, the CDR3 is TGTGCCAGCAGTGAATCGTGGGACAGGTTCTACGAGCAGTACTTC.